This paragraph reports one T cell receptor beta chain. No antigen is known for it. The source of the sample is a study of regulatory T cells in long-lasting Graves disease. Study as a whole: Disease was considered persistent Graves' disease after over 5 years of antithyroid drugs (with positive TSH receptor antibodies).

Trimming took 0 bases from V and 10 from J, leaving 13 bases between them. This CDR3 has 13 amino acids. Per the germline V gene, CDR1 is SGHRS and CDR2 is YFSETQ. Time point defined: persistent/refractory GD, antithyroid drugs over 5 years with positive TRAb. Researchers made the TCR library from RNA that was extracted from PBMCs. General study results and limits: Relative to new patients (around 1,000), persistent patients exhibited greater sharing of public clonotypes (2,741). Preferential use of TRBV28, TRBJ1-2 and TRBJ2-5 was seen in persistent disease.

The authors built TCR beta libraries using iRepertoire HTBI primers and Arm-PCR of CDR3 regions. One entry per CDR3 protein, called by TCRdb with MiXCR from the multiplex PCR reads. The sample lists 600,000 to 800,000 distinct CDR3 sequences; 30% were seen once. The TCR was taken from a female donor with Graves disease. This chain links TRBV5-1 with TRBJ1-2; D uncertain. Specimen: peripheral blood mononuclear cells (PBMCs), collected when the disease was refractory, from a patient treated with antithyroid drugs. The chain's CDR3 is CASSLGPQQDYTF. In DNA form, the CDR3 reads TGCGCCAGCAGCTTGGGACCGCAACAAGACTACACCTTC.